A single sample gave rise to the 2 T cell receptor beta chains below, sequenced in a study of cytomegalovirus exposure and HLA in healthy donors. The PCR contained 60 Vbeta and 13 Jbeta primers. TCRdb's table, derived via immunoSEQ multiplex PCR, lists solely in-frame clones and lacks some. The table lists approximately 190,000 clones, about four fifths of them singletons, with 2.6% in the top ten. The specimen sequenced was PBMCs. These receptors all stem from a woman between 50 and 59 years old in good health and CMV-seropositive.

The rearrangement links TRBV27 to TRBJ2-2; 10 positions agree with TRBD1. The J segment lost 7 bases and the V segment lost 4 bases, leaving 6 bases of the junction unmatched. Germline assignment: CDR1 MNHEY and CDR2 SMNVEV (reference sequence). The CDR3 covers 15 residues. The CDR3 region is CASSSAGQGYGELFF. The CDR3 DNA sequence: TGTGCCAGCAGTTCCGCGGGACAGGGGTACGGGGAGCTGTTTTTT.

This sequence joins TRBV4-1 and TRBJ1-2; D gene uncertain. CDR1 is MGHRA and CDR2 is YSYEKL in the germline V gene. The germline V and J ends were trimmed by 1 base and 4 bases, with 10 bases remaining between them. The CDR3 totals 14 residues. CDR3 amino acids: CASSQGGRSYGYTF. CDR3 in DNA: TGCGCCAGCAGCCAAGGTGGTAGGAGCTATGGCTACACCTTC.